This is a list of T cell receptor beta chains from one sample in a study of cytomegalovirus exposure and HLA in healthy donors. The repertoire was sequenced with immunoSEQ multiplex PCR; TCRdb's copy has only in-frame clones and lacks some. The repertoire has 95,000 to 150,000 clones, about 87% of them found once; the top ten carry less than 2%. The sample was PBMCs. These receptors came from a woman younger than 30 in good health and CMV-seronegative. Each CDR3 is given with its conserved first and last residue. D genes are given only for firm matches. Expanded clones are given a class, and other clones once, few, many or no size at all.

CASSGDRGHGYTF TGTGCCAGCAGCGGGGACAGGGGGCATGGCTACACCTTC TRBJ1-2 . TRBV28 TRBD1
CATSRIGQISNQPQHF TGTGCCACCAGCAGAATCGGACAAATAAGCAATCAGCCCCAGCATTTT TRBJ1-5 . TRBV15 .
CSVLALETQYF TGCAGTGTCCTAGCTCTAGAGACCCAGTACTTC TRBJ2-5 . TRBV20-1 .
CASSLGTSGITGELFF TGTGCCAGCAGCTTAGGGACTAGCGGGATTACCGGGGAGCTGTTTTTT TRBJ2-2 . TRBV7-3 TRBD2
CASSRSRNEQFF TGTGCCAGCAGCCGTAGTCGCAATGAGCAGTTCTTC TRBJ2-1 . TRBV9 .
CASSRLHRGLRNSPLHF TGTGCCAGCAGTCGACTCCACAGGGGGCTAAGGAATTCACCCCTCCACTTT TRBJ1-6 . TRBV27 TRBD1
CASSRGWEGRGTEAFF TGTGCCAGCAGCCGTGGGTGGGAGGGGCGAGGTACTGAAGCTTTCTTT TRBJ1-1 once TRBV7-9 .
CASSSPGLREETQYF TGTGCCAGCAGCTCACCTGGACTACGCGAAGAGACCCAGTACTTC TRBJ2-5 . TRBV21-1 .
CAWRVRQGLGEQYF TGTGCCTGGAGAGTACGACAGGGGTTGGGCGAGCAGTACTTC TRBJ2-7 . TRBV30 TRBD1
CASSLVMASGSIHEQYF TGTGCCAGCAGCTTAGTTATGGCTAGCGGGAGTATCCACGAGCAGTACTTC TRBJ2-7 . TRBV7-2 TRBD2
CASSVDRTGLNYGYTF TGTGCCAGCAGCGTAGATCGGACAGGGCTTAACTATGGCTACACCTTC TRBJ1-2 once TRBV9 TRBD1
CASSLRENTEAFF TGTGCCAGCAGCTTGCGGGAGAACACTGAAGCTTTCTTT TRBJ1-1 . TRBV7-9 .
CASSLGDRDNSPLHF TGTGCCAGCAGCTTGGGGGACAGAGATAATTCACCCCTCCACTTT TRBJ1-6 . TRBV13 TRBD1
CASNSRVNQPQHF TGTGCCAGTAATTCGAGGGTCAATCAGCCCCAGCATTTT TRBJ1-5 once TRBV19 .
CSVAGGSPYEQYF TGCAGCGTTGCAGGGGGTAGCCCCTACGAGCAGTACTTC TRBJ2-7 . TRBV29-1 TRBD1
CASRRVPDRVSGYTF TGTGCCAGTAGACGCGTCCCCGACAGGGTTAGTGGCTACACCTTC TRBJ1-2 . TRBV19 TRBD1
CASSRSGREADTQYF TGTGCCAGCAGCCGATCGGGCAGGGAGGCAGATACGCAGTATTTT TRBJ2-3 . TRBV13 .
CASSQVGTNQETQYF TGCGCCAGCAGCCAAGTTGGGACTAACCAAGAGACCCAGTACTTC TRBJ2-5 . TRBV4-1 TRBD2
CASSFKVRSSYNSPLHF TGTGCCAGCAGTTTTAAGGTCCGGAGCTCCTATAATTCACCCCTCCACTTT TRBJ1-6 . TRBV28 .
CASSRPGPLHF TGTGCCAGCAGCCGCCCCGGACCCCTCCACTTT TRBJ1-6 few TRBV28 .
CASSLPGTGHDEQFF TGTGCCAGCAGCTTACCCGGGACAGGGCACGATGAGCAGTTCTTC TRBJ2-1 . TRBV5-6 TRBD1
CASSMGQGVGYTF TGTGCCAGCAGCATGGGACAGGGGGTCGGCTACACCTTC TRBJ1-2 . TRBV7-2 TRBD1
CASSSEREVNTGELFF TGTGCCAGCAGCTCCGAGCGGGAGGTGAACACCGGGGAGCTGTTTTTT TRBJ2-2 . TRBV7-9 TRBD2
CASSLWYNEQYF TGTGCCAGCAGCTTATGGTACAACGAGCAGTACTTC TRBJ2-7 . TRBV7-9 .
CASSPGILNEQFF TGTGCCAGCAGCCCGGGAATTTTGAATGAGCAGTTCTTC TRBJ2-1 . TRBV7-8 .
CAISESTSTDTQYF TGTGCCATCAGTGAGTCGACAAGCACAGATACGCAGTATTTT TRBJ2-3 once TRBV10-3 .
CASSLEGQGRLAFF TGCGCCAGCAGCTTGGAAGGACAGGGTAGGTTGGCTTTCTTT TRBJ1-1 . TRBV5-1 TRBD1
CASRNTGGANYGYTF TGTGCCAGCAGGAACACAGGGGGAGCTAACTATGGCTACACCTTC TRBJ1-2 . TRBV6-1 TRBD1
CASSIENPSQPQHF TGTGCCAGTAGTATAGAGAACCCGAGTCAGCCCCAGCATTTT TRBJ1-5 few TRBV19 .
CASSFGQAPTGEKLFF TGTGCCAGCAGCTTCGGACAGGCCCCAACCGGGGAAAAACTGTTTTTT TRBJ1-4 . TRBV5-8 TRBD1
CASSQFWGDRGPQHF TGTGCCAGCAGTCAGTTTTGGGGGGATCGGGGGCCCCAGCATTTT TRBJ1-5 . TRBV6-1 .
CASSLGDRGLETQYF TGTGCCAGCAGCTTGGGGGACAGGGGTTTGGAGACCCAGTACTTC TRBJ2-5 . TRBV5-5 TRBD1
CASSEEAGGNTGELFF TGTGCCAGCAGTGAAGAGGCGGGAGGGAACACCGGGGAGCTGTTTTTT TRBJ2-2 once TRBV2 TRBD2
CASSLGDRPKGGYTF TGTGCCAGCAGCTTGGGGGACAGACCTAAAGGTGGCTACACCTTC TRBJ1-2 . TRBV5-4 TRBD1
CASSFLVRGRNQPQHF TGTGCCAGCAGTTTTTTGGTCAGGGGGAGGAATCAGCCCCAGCATTTT TRBJ1-5 . TRBV28 TRBD1
CASSLVGGGYEQYF TGCGCCAGCAGCTTGGTGGGAGGGGGCTACGAGCAGTACTTC TRBJ2-7 . TRBV5-1 .
CASSLVFGGLGYGYTF TGCGCCAGCAGCTTGGTCTTCGGGGGATTGGGCTATGGCTACACCTTC TRBJ1-2 . TRBV5-1 .
CAWSGALAGVLLYSGANVLTF TGTGCCTGGAGTGGGGCCCTAGCGGGAGTGCTGTTGTACTCTGGGGCCAACGTCCTGACTTTC TRBJ2-6 . TRBV30 TRBD2
CASSLQGYEQYF TGTGCCAGCAGCCTACAGGGCTACGAGCAGTACTTC TRBJ2-7 . TRBV7-9 .
CAWRVFGTGDNEQFF TGTGCCTGGAGAGTTTTCGGGACAGGAGACAATGAGCAGTTCTTC TRBJ2-1 . TRBV30 TRBD1
CASSPRLLGNTEAFF TGTGCCAGCAGCCCTAGACTGCTGGGGAACACTGAAGCTTTCTTT TRBJ1-1 . TRBV6-5 .
CASSEGHGSQETQYF TGTGCCAGCAGTGAAGGTCACGGGTCGCAAGAGACCCAGTACTTC TRBJ2-5 . TRBV2 .
CATSGVHTPGGLNTEAFF TGTGCCACCAGCGGTGTCCACACTCCCGGGGGGTTGAACACTGAAGCTTTCTTT TRBJ1-1 few TRBV15 .
CASSPGSGGYGYTF TGTGCCAGCAGTCCAGGCTCCGGAGGATATGGCTACACCTTC TRBJ1-2 . TRBV6-1 .
CASSPWEGRVYGYTF TGTGCCAGCAGCCCCTGGGAGGGACGGGTGTATGGCTACACCTTC TRBJ1-2 . TRBV6-5 .
CASSPRTGRGEAFF TGTGCCAGCAGTCCAAGGACAGGGCGGGGTGAAGCTTTCTTT TRBJ1-1 . TRBV27 TRBD1
CASSADRGETQYF TGTGCCAGCAGCGCAGACAGGGGGGAGACCCAGTACTTC TRBJ2-5 . TRBV7-3 TRBD1
CATSRRTSRVPNLKNNEQFF TGTGCCACCAGCAGACGGACTAGCCGAGTACCAAACTTAAAAAACAATGAGCAGTTCTTC TRBJ2-1 once TRBV15 TRBD2
CASSTGDREGLYEQYF TGTGCCAGCAGTACGGGGGACAGGGAAGGACTTTACGAGCAGTACTTC TRBJ2-7 . TRBV2 TRBD1
CASSTQGARLPTGELFF TGTGCTAGCAGCACCCAGGGGGCGCGTCTCCCCACCGGGGAGCTGTTTTTT TRBJ2-2 . TRBV7-7 TRBD1
CASSSGTNSYNEQFF TGTGCCAGCAGTTCCGGGACAAACTCCTACAATGAGCAGTTCTTC TRBJ2-1 once TRBV28 .
CASSFGDREFSEQYF TGTGCCAGCAGCTTCGGGGACAGGGAGTTTAGCGAGCAGTACTTC TRBJ2-7 . TRBV7-2 TRBD1
CASSYSAGGSTEAFF TGTGCCAGCAGTTACTCGGCAGGGGGAAGCACTGAAGCTTTCTTT TRBJ1-1 once TRBV6-6 TRBD1
CASSRDRLAGQYEQYF TGCGCCAGCAGCCGGGACAGACTAGCGGGACAGTACGAGCAGTACTTC TRBJ2-7 . TRBV4-3 TRBD2
CAWAGTGGYEQYF TGTGCCTGGGCCGGGACAGGGGGCTACGAGCAGTACTTC TRBJ2-7 . TRBV30 TRBD1